The 12 T cell receptor beta chains listed next were all sequenced from one sample in a study of control samples from healthy donors and cancer patients. This table comes from immunoSEQ multiplex PCR, and its TCRdb copy is limited to in-frame clones, with some not included. Among some 130,000 clones listed, approximately 90% were seen once. Sequenced sample: blood. These receptors all stem from a man between 35 and 55 years old in good health.

The chain employs TRBV3-1 (or the pseudogene TRBV3-2) and TRBJ1-4, with a tentative D call TRBD1 (6 bases). The CDR3 has 16 amino acids. The germline V and J ends were trimmed by 1 base and 4 bases, with 13 bases remaining between them. The germline V gene has CDR1 LGHDT and CDR2 YNNKEL (reference sequence). The CDR3 DNA sequence: TGTGCCAGCAGCCAAGTCCCAGGGGCCGGTAATGAAAAACTGTTTTTT. Amino acids: CASSQVPGAGNEKLFF.

This sequence joins TRBV5-4 and TRBJ1-4; D not certain. CDR1 is SGHNT and CDR2 is YYREEE in the germline V gene (reference sequence). There are 12 residues in the CDR3. V lost 1 base to trimming and J lost 4 bases, with 2 bases between them. In DNA form, the CDR3 reads TGTGCCAGCAGCTTGAGTAATGAAAAACTGTTTTTT. Translation: CASSLSNEKLFF.

This chain links TRBV5-1 with TRBJ2-3; 9 bases are shared with TRBD1. CDR3 length equals 16 residues. CDR1 is SGHRS and CDR2 is YFSETQ in the germline V gene. V gave up 1 base and J gave up 5 bases; unmatched junction bases: 8. The CDR3: CASSLTGTGWQDTQYF. The CDR3 DNA sequence: TGCGCCAGCAGCTTGACCGGGACAGGGTGGCAAGATACGCAGTATTTT.

This clone showed up just once. This chain connects TRBV30 to TRBJ1-6; a possible D gene is TRBD1 (6 bases). The length of the CDR3 is 14 residues. Germline values: CDR1 GTSNPN, CDR2 SVGIG (reference sequence). V gave up 1 base and J gave up 10 bases, with 14 bases separating them. CDR3 DNA: TGTGCCTGGAGTGCCGGGACAATACGATCACCCCTCCACTTT. Translating gives CAWSAGTIRSPLHF.

The chain links TRBV4-1 to TRBJ1-1; TRBD1 might be the D (6 bases). The CDR3 is made up of 15 amino acids. The germline V gene has CDR1 MGHRA and CDR2 YSYEKL. The V end lost 4 bases, the J end lost 0 bases, and 12 bases lay between the germline ends. DNA for the CDR3: TGCGCCAGCAGCCCACCGGGACACATGAACACTGAAGCTTTCTTT. It translates to CASSPPGHMNTEAFF.

V and J are TRBV9 and TRBJ1-6; D gene ambiguous. Germline CDR1 reads SGDLS; CDR2 reads YYNGEE. The V end was cut by 0 bases, the J end by 8 bases, with 9 bases between. The length of the CDR3 is 14 residues. In nucleotides, the CDR3 is TGTGCCAGCAGCGTAGCGAGCAGGCATTCACCCCTCCACTTT. Its protein is CASSVASRHSPLHF.

The chain recombines TRBV6-1 with TRBJ2-7; D is unclear. There are 13 residues in the CDR3. The V end was cut by 3 bases, the J end by 3 bases, with 9 bases between. Germline V gives CDR1 MNHNS, CDR2 SASEGT. The CDR3 loop reads CASSDQDHYEQYF. CDR3 DNA sequence: TGTGCCAGCAGTGATCAGGACCACTACGAGCAGTACTTC.

The rearrangement uses TRBV2 and TRBJ1-4; D call uncertain. Germline loops: CDR1 SNHLY, CDR2 FYNNEI. The length of the CDR3 is 19 residues. V lost 6 bases and J lost 7, with 30 bases in between. The CDR3 region has the DNA TGTGCCAGCAGAGGCGGCGGTCTTGGAGCAACTAGAGGTAGTGAAAAACTGTTTTTT. Protein sequence: CASRGGGLGATRGSEKLFF.

V usage is TRBV27 and J usage is TRBJ2-2, with 7 bases matching TRBD1. CDR1 and CDR2 from the germline V gene are MNHEY and SMNVEV (reference sequence). This CDR3 is 15 amino acids long. J gave up 7 bases and V 2 bases, and 7 bases lay outside the gene matches. The CDR3 sequence: CASSLVDTGDGELFF. CDR3 sequence (DNA): TGTGCCAGCAGTTTAGTCGACACAGGGGACGGGGAGCTGTTTTTT.

The chain joins TRBV7-9 to TRBJ1-1; D perhaps matches TRBD1 (6 bases). CDR1 is SEHNR, CDR2 FQNEAQ, per germline (reference sequence). The CDR3 runs to 12 residues. The germline V and J ends were trimmed by 4 bases and 5 bases, with 8 bases remaining between them. Written as DNA, the CDR3 is TGTGCCAGCAGCTACAGGGTTACTGAAGCTTTCTTT. This gives the protein CASSYRVTEAFF.

The J gene is TRBJ2-3, the V gene TRBV7-9; D ambiguous. CDR3 length: 16 residues. Germline-derived CDR1 and CDR2 are SEHNR and FQNEAQ (reference sequence). The V end was cut by 5 bases, the J end by 2 bases, with 17 bases between. This chain's CDR3 is CASSGVGVVSTDTQYF. Written as DNA, the CDR3 is TGTGCCAGCAGCGGGGTCGGAGTGGTGTCCACAGATACGCAGTATTTT.

This clone occurred once. A read error may produce the germline difference seen at one junction end. The chain carries TRBV6-1 and TRBJ2-3; TRBD1 agrees at 11 bases. CDR3 size: 15 residues. The germline V gene has CDR1 MNHNS and CDR2 SASEGT. The CDR3 region has the DNA TGTGCCAGCAGGGAAGGGACAGGGGGGACAGATACGCAGTATTTT. It yields the protein CASREGTGGTDTQYF.